The clone carrying this T cell receptor beta chain was seen at least ten times. Antigen specificity is unknown. The data were taken from a study of T cell repertoires in cytomegalovirus infection. The wider study: Matching HLA type, along with CMV infection, was indicated by public TCR beta signatures.

In TCRdb, the reads were re-called with MiXCR into one record per CDR3 protein. Of more than 500,000 distinct CDR3 sequences listed, 15% to 20% are singletons. Study-level results: HLA-C-restricted CMV clonotypes gave the most frequent clonotype in two of eight donors. Of the TCR beta families, the public ones yielded a cumulative frequency that identified carriers of CMV plus the relevant HLA.

The sequence derives from a human donor in good health (CMV status not recorded). Some clones in this sample may be carry-over from other donors' samples. Material: CD8+ T cells from PBMCs.

The DNA of the CDR3 is TGTGCCAGCAGCTTCTTGACTAGCGGGGTCGGTGAGACCCAGTACTTC. Its protein product is CASSFLTSGVGETQYF. The chain couples TRBV7-9 to TRBJ2-5; TRBD2 agrees at 11 bases. The J segment lost 5 bases and the V segment lost 3 bases, leaving 8 bases of the junction unmatched. The CDR3 is 16 residues long. Germline values: CDR1 SEHNR, CDR2 FQNEAQ (reference sequence).